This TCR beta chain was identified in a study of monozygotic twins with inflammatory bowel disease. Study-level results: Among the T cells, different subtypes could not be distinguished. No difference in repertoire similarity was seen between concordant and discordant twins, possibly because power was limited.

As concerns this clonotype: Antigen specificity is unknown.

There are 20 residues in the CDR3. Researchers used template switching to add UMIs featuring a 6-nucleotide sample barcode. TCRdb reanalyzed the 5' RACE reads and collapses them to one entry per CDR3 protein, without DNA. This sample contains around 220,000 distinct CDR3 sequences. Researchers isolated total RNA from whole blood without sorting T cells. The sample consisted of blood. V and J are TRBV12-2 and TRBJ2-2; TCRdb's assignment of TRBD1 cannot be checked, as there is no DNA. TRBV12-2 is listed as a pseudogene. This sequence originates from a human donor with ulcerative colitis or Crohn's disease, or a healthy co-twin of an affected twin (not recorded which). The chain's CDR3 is CASRLIGIDSGQGNTGELFF.